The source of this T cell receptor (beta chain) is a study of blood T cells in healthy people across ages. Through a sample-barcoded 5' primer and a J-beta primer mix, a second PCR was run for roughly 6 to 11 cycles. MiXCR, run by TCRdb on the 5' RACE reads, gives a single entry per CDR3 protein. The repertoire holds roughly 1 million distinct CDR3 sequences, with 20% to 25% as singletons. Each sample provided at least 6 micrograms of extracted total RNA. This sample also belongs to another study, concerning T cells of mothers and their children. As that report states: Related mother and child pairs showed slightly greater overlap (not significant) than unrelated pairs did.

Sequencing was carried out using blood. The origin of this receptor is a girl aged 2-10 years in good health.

The CDR3 protein is CASSLFSTGPQGGEQYF. DNA of the CDR3: TGTGCCAGCAGCCTATTTTCAACAGGACCCCAAGGGGGGGAGCAGTACTTC. The genes are TRBV14 and TRBJ2-7; D assignment may be TRBD1 or TRBD2 (6 bases each). The CDR3 runs to 17 residues. Trimming took off 4 bases at V and 7 bases at J, with 26 bases between the two ends. The V gene's germline CDR1 is SGHDN and CDR2 FVKESK.